Each of the 21 T cell receptor beta chains below was sequenced from the same sample in a study of OX40 agonist ivuxolimab in advanced cancers. Produced via immunoSEQ multiplex PCR; TCRdb's table is partial and in-frame only. In the table there are roughly 3,000 clones, roughly 72% of which are singletons. The sequences come from CD4+ or CD8+ T cells sorted from blood, collected in a trial of the OX40 agonist ivuxolimab. The source is an adult with an advanced solid tumor such as melanoma, head and neck, liver or kidney cancer.

This clone has only a few counts. The V call is TRBV9, the J call TRBJ2-7; 10 bases line up with TRBD2. Germline-derived CDR1 and CDR2 are SGDLS and YYNGEE. After removal of 2 bases from V and 2 bases from J, the junction contained 7 bases not matched to a gene. This CDR3 contains 16 residues. The CDR3 DNA reads TGTGCCAGCAGCGTCACCTCTAGCGGGGGAACCTACGAGCAGTACTTC. Encoded protein: CASSVTSSGGTYEQYF.

The chain couples TRBV28 to TRBJ1-1; 8 nucleotides align to TRBD1. Germline CDR1 and CDR2: MDHEN and SYDVKM. CDR3 size: 14 residues. The CDR3 DNA reads as TGTTCTAGCTGGGCCGGGACAGGGAACACTGAAGCTTTCTTT. Amino acid sequence: CSSWAGTGNTEAFF.

The chain combines TRBV19 with TRBJ1-1; a weak D match, TRBD1 (6 bases). The CDR3 runs to 14 residues. The germline gives CDR1 LNHDA, CDR2 SQIVND (reference sequence). V was trimmed by 3 bases and J by 3 bases, leaving 11 bases between them. The CDR3 reads CASSMGGQYTEAFF. As DNA, the CDR3 is TGTGCCAGTAGTATGGGAGGACAGTACACTGAAGCTTTCTTT.

The rearrangement uses TRBV2 and TRBJ2-6, with no clear D. CDR1 SNHLY and CDR2 FYNNEI come from the germline V gene. CDR3 length: 18 residues. Trimming pared 5 bases from V and 5 bases from J, leaving 22 bases between. The DNA for the CDR3 is TGTGCCAGCAGTAAGTCCGCACCGATACAAAGTCGGGCCAACGTCCTGACTTTC. Translating it yields CASSKSAPIQSRANVLTF.

The V gene is TRBV5-4, the J gene TRBJ2-3, with D maybe TRBD2 (6 bases). V lost 5 bases and J lost 6, with 25 bases in between. This CDR3 contains 17 residues. CDR1 and CDR2 (germline): SGHNT, YYREEE (reference sequence). The CDR3 sequence: CASSSPRPGVNADTQYF. CDR3 DNA: TGTGCCAGCAGTTCTCCCCGTCCGGGAGTTAATGCGGATACGCAGTATTTT.

This rearrangement joins TRBV5-4 to TRBJ2-2; no firm D call. This CDR3 is built from 14 residues. Germline CDR1 reads SGHNT; CDR2 reads YYREEE (reference sequence). Trimming left V 7 bases short and J 7 bases short, with 17 bases between. As DNA, the CDR3 is TGTGCCAGCTGGTGGGGAAGTTCGGGCGGGGAGCTGTTTTTT. It is translated as CASWWGSSGGELFF.

The chain carries TRBV4-3 and TRBJ1-4; a possible D gene is TRBD1 (5 bases). CDR3 length: 14 amino acids. CDR1 and CDR2 (germline): LGHNA, YSLEER. Trimming cost V 1 base and J 8 bases, with 11 bases left between them. The CDR3 bases are TGCGCCAGCAGCCAAGGCAGGGAATCGGAAAAACTGTTTTTT. It is translated as CASSQGRESEKLFF.

CDR3 DNA sequence: TGTGCCAGCAGCGGACAGGCGGCCGAGCAGTTCTTC. This gives the protein CASSGQAAEQFF. The chain has TRBV9 and TRBJ2-1, with D possibly being TRBD1 (6 bases). The CDR3 is made up of 12 amino acids. V lost 3 bases and J lost 10, with 11 bases in between. CDR1 and CDR2 (germline): SGDLS, YYNGEE.

This clone was detected only a few times. This rearrangement joins TRBV19 to TRBJ2-5; D not certain. Germline values: CDR1 LNHDA, CDR2 SQIVND (reference sequence). Trimming removed 7 bases from V and 5 bases from J, with 8 bases in between. The CDR3 loop spans 11 amino acids. The CDR3 sequence is CASKTGETQYF. CDR3 nucleotides: TGTGCCAGTAAGACCGGCGAGACCCAGTACTTC.

The chain employs TRBV19 and TRBJ1-5; no firm D call. V lost 5 bases to trimming and J lost 5 bases, with 13 bases between them. Germline V CDR1 and CDR2: LNHDA, SQIVND (reference sequence). The CDR3 sequence is 14 residues long. The CDR3 DNA is TGTGCCAGTAGTCCCTCATCTGGGTATCAGCCCCAGCATTTT. Protein sequence: CASSPSSGYQPQHF.

The chain employs TRBV19 and TRBJ2-4; tentative D call: TRBD2 (6 bases). This CDR3 has 11 amino acids. The germline CDR1 and CDR2 sequences are LNHDA and SQIVND (reference sequence). Trimming took off 3 bases at V and 15 bases at J, with 12 bases between the two ends. As DNA, the CDR3 is TGTGCCAGTAGTATGGGGGGAGACGGGTACTTC. Translation gives CASSMGGDGYF.

The V call is TRBV29-1, the J call TRBJ2-2; D perhaps matches TRBD2 (5 bases). The CDR3 consists of 11 residues. CDR1 is SQVTM and CDR2 is ANQGSEA in the germline V gene. The V end lost 4 bases, the J end lost 8 bases, and 8 bases lay between the germline ends. The CDR3 sequence: CSVVSGGELFF. The DNA of the CDR3 is TGCAGCGTTGTTTCGGGAGGGGAGCTGTTTTTT.

The chain joins TRBV9 to TRBJ2-1; 8 bases fit TRBD1. This CDR3 has 14 amino acids. CDR1 and CDR2 from the germline V gene are SGDLS and YYNGEE. Trimming cost V 4 bases and J 6 bases; bases outside gene matches: 6. This CDR3 is CASSPTGQGNEQFF. The CDR3 nucleotides are TGTGCCAGCAGCCCAACCGGACAGGGCAATGAGCAGTTCTTC.

The rearrangement links TRBV5-4 to TRBJ2-2; 15 nucleotides match TRBD2. CDR1 is SGHNT, CDR2 YYREEE, per germline (reference sequence). CDR3 length equals 17 residues. V lost 4 bases, J lost 5 bases, and 6 bases stayed unmatched. Here the CDR3 reads CASSKGLAGGGTGELFF. Here the CDR3 DNA reads TGTGCCAGCAGCAAGGGACTAGCGGGGGGCGGAACCGGGGAGCTGTTTTTT.

The V and J genes are TRBV9 and TRBJ2-7; 8 nucleotides line up with TRBD2. CDR1 is SGDLS and CDR2 is YYNGEE in the germline V gene. This CDR3 is 15 amino acids long. V was pared by 1 base and J by 5 bases, with 8 bases of the junction left unmatched. The CDR3 region is CASSVSAGVSHEQYF. The CDR3 DNA is TGTGCCAGCAGCGTATCAGCGGGAGTTTCCCACGAGCAGTACTTC. Looking up the rest from reference TRBV9 and TRBJ2-7 gives the full variable domain: DSGVTQTPKHLITATGQRVTLRCSPRSGDLSVYWYQQSLDQGLQFLIQYYNGEERAKGNILERFSAQQFPDLHSELNLSSLELGDSALYFCASSVSAGVSHEQYFGPGTRLTVT.

Of note for this clone: The junction shows a germline mismatch at one end, possibly a read error. The J gene is TRBJ2-5, the V gene TRBV4-1; 11 bases map to TRBD2. The CDR3 covers 16 residues. Germline V gene sequence: CDR1 MGHRA, CDR2 YSYEKL. CDR3 DNA: TGCGCCAGCAGCCGAACCGTTCCCTCTGGACTAGCGGGTGAAGACTTC. This translates into CASSRTVPSGLAGEDF.

This clone turned up a few times. For the CDR3, the DNA is TGTGCCAGCAGTGAACTAGCGGGGGGGCCCCAAGAGACCCAGTACTTC. Amino acids: CASSELAGGPQETQYF. The chain has TRBV6-1 and TRBJ2-5; 12 positions agree with TRBD2. CDR3 length: 16 residues. V lost 2 bases and J lost 1; bases outside the gene matches: 2. Germline CDR1 and CDR2: MNHNS and SASEGT.

The gene calls are TRBV7-2 and TRBJ2-7; the D is unclear. Trimming shortened V by 5 bases and J by 3 bases, and 8 bases separated the two germline ends. Germline lookup yields CDR1 SGHTA and CDR2 FQGNSA. The CDR3 runs 12 residues. As DNA, the CDR3 is TGTGCCAGCAGCCAATTAAACTACGAGCAGTACTTC. Translation gives CASSQLNYEQYF.

This chain uses TRBV5-3 with TRBJ1-1; D call uncertain. TRBV5-3 is noted as an ORF with a role that remains uncertain. V was trimmed by 8 bases and J by 4 bases, leaving 18 bases between them. This CDR3 spans 14 amino acids. CDR3 sequence: CASTPSGSGTEAFF. The CDR3 coding sequence is TGTGCCAGCACGCCGTCGGGATCAGGCACTGAAGCTTTCTTT.

The rearrangement joins TRBV28 to TRBJ1-2; 9 nucleotides align to TRBD1. Trimming at V came to 6 bases and at J to 3 bases, leaving 8 bases not matched to a gene. Germline lookup yields CDR1 MDHEN and CDR2 SYDVKM. The CDR3 is 15 residues long. The CDR3 region is CASSLSTGGYYGYTF. The CDR3 bases are TGTGCCAGCAGCCTATCGACAGGGGGATACTATGGCTACACCTTC.

This clone turned up a few times. The chain is built from TRBV4-1 and TRBJ2-7; possibly TRBD2 for D (6 bases). Germline assignment: CDR1 MGHRA and CDR2 YSYEKL. The CDR3 contains 14 residues. V was shortened by 3 bases and J by 4 bases, with 13 bases between the two germline ends. The CDR3 DNA is TGCGCCAGCAGCCACGCCGGGAGCGCTTACGAGCAGTACTTC. This encodes CASSHAGSAYEQYF.